The following is a TCR beta chain sequence with its context. The template was RNA from unsorted bulk tissue. The normal lung tissue was taken more than 3 cm from the tumor edge. This sample is drawn from a study of tumor and adjacent non-tumor tissue in lung cancer. TCRbeta libraries were built with three rounds of nested PCR, modified from ARM-PCR. TCRdb reprocessed the multiplex PCR reads with MiXCR, giving one entry per CDR3 protein. The data hold tens of thousands of distinct CDR3 sequences, with nearly 70% observed a single time. Germline V gene sequence: CDR1 MDHEN, CDR2 SYDVKM. V was clipped by 6 bases and J by 3 bases; unmatched bases: 23. The CDR3 runs to 20 residues.

The receptor was derived from a woman in her forties or fifties with non-small cell lung cancer. The sequenced sample consisted of distant non-tumor lung tissue. V and J are TRBV28 and TRBJ1-1, with 9 nucleotides matching TRBD1. Here the CDR3 reads CASRRSQRQTGGFGDTEAFF. In nucleotides, the CDR3 is TGTGCCAGCAGGAGATCTCAGAGACAGACAGGGGGGTTCGGTGACACTGAAGCTTTCTTT.